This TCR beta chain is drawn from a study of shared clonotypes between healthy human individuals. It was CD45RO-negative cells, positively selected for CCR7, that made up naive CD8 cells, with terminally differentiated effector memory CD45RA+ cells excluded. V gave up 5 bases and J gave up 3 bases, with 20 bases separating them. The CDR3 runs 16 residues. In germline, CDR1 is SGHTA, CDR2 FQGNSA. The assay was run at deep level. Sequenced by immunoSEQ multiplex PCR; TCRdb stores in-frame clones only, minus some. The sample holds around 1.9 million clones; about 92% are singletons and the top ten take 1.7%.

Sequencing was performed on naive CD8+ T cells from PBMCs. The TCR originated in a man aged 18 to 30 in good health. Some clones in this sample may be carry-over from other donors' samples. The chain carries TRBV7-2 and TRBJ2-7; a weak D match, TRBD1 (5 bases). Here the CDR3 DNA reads TGTGCCAGCAGCATGGGGCAGCTTCTGTACGTCTACGAGCAGTACTTC. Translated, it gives CASSMGQLLYVYEQYF.